This T cell receptor beta chain was observed in a study of T cells after yellow fever vaccination. The study's findings and limits: Abundant clonotypes from the bulk population could have been carried over as contaminants into FACS-sorted repertoires. Post-booster repertoires again held most primary-vaccination clones (about 95% CD4, over 80% CD8).

It was through 5'RACE template switching that TCR cDNA was made, with a universal primer site and UMIs added. Each CDR3 protein gets one entry after TCRdb re-called the 5' RACE reads with MiXCR. The sample consists of hundreds of thousands of distinct CDR3 sequences, about 12% of them appearing once. V lost 1 base, J lost 1 base, and 13 bases lay in between. The germline gives CDR1 DFQATT, CDR2 SNEGSKA (reference sequence). The CDR3 contains 16 residues. In this sample, this clonotype turned up a few times. The antigen is unknown. The sample consisted of PBMCs, taken on the day of the yellow fever booster vaccination. This clonotype was obtained from a man younger than 45 who received the YFV17D yellow fever vaccine. The chain couples TRBV20-1 to TRBJ2-2; the D gene is possibly TRBD1 (6 bases). In DNA form, the CDR3 reads TGCAGTGCTAGAGGGGGGTGGGGACAGAACACCGGGGAGCTGTTTTTT. This encodes CSARGGWGQNTGELFF.